The present entry profiles one T cell receptor (beta chain) with its context. Trimming pared 0 bases from V and 8 bases from J, leaving 12 bases between. Germline V gene data show CDR1 as SGDLS and CDR2 as YYNGEE. The CDR3 is 15 amino acids. In the authors' methods: Estimated nucleated cell counts came from reference gene primer amplification. Data came from immunoSEQ multiplex PCR; TCRdb stores just in-frame clones and leaves some out. Clonal size and the V and J genes are those of that table, whereas D and trimming came from the DNA. The table lists about 150,000 clones, about 86% of them singletons. These data come from a study of blood T cell repertoires in COVID-19. Study-level background: The samples span acute and convalescent COVID-19 from the United States, Italy and Spain. Sample material is recorded as cDNA or gDNA derived from T cells, B-cell-depleted T cells, or PBMCs.

Source material: peripheral blood. The clonotype was recovered from a man aged 45-60 years with active or convalescent COVID-19. This rearrangement joins TRBV9 to TRBJ1-6; TRBD1 is a possible D gene (5 bases). The CDR3 DNA reads TGTGCCAGCAGCGTAGGCAGGGTGATAGATTCACCCCTCCACTTT. This encodes CASSVGRVIDSPLHF.